This record looks at one T cell receptor beta chain sequence and its context. Its antigen remains unidentified. The V and J ends lost 4 bases and 0 bases respectively, with 6 bases between them. The germline V gene has CDR1 SQVTM and CDR2 ANQGSEA. The CDR3 is 12 residues long. Assay used: immunoSEQ multiplex PCR; TCRdb lists only in-frame clones, some missing. The sample holds fewer than 60,000 clones, about 83% seen once. This entry is derived from a study of T cells in localized non-small cell lung cancer. Study outcomes and limitations: When the top 100 tumor clones were examined, a median about 60 of them also appeared in the adjacent lung, which was paired and uninvolved.

This receptor was obtained from a female donor aged 60 or older with stage II squamous cell lung carcinoma. This sample comprised peripheral blood, obtained before any cancer treatment. This chain uses TRBV29-1 with TRBJ1-1; no firm D call. The CDR3, as DNA: TGCAGCGTTGTAATTGTGAACACTGAAGCTTTCTTT. As protein: CSVVIVNTEAFF.